This T cell receptor (beta chain) was obtained from a study of blood T cell repertoires in COVID-19. Overall study: The samples span acute and convalescent COVID-19 from the United States, Italy and Spain. PBMCs, B-cell-depleted T cells, or T cells were the source of the cDNA or gDNA that made up the material.

As originally analysed: It was from reference gene primer amplification that nucleated cell counts were estimated. Clones were read by immunoSEQ multiplex PCR, and TCRdb kept only the in-frame ones, dropping some. That table gives V, J and clone size, and the DNA gave D and trimming. The table lists around 20,000 clones, around 84% of them singletons, with about a third in the top ten. CDR3 length equals 17 residues. V lost 0 bases, J lost 4 bases, and 13 bases lay in between. The germline V gene encodes CDR1 MNHEY and CDR2 SMNVEV (reference sequence). The sample was peripheral blood. The chain uses TRBV27 and TRBJ1-6; no definite D call. The receptor comes from a human donor with active COVID-19. The donor label of this sample is uncertain. CDR3 in amino acids: CASSLSFEEGYNSPLHF. CDR3 bases: TGTGCCAGCAGTTTATCGTTCGAGGAGGGATATAATTCACCCCTCCACTTT.